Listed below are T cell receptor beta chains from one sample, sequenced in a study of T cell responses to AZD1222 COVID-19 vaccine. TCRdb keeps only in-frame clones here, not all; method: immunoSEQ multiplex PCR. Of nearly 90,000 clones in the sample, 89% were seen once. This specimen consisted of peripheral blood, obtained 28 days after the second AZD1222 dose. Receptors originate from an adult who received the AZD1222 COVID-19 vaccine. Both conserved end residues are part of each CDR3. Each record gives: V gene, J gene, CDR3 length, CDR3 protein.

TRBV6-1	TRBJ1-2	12	CASSDRRYGYTF
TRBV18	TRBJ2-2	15	CASSPGLAGTGELFF
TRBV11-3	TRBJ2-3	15	CASSRLTLSTDTQYF
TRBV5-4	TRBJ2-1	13	CASIPMGSNEQFF
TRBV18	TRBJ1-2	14	CASSPGQGAYGYTF
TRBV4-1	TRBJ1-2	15	CASSQPHLGPYGYTF
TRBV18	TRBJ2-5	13	CASSPRLQETQYF
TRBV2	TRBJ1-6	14	CASSEGVGFSPLHF
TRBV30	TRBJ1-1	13	CAWRTGRYTEAFF
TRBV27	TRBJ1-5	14	CASSPRSSNQPQHF
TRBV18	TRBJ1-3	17	CASSPERVTFSGNTIYF
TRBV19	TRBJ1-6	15	CASSSLLDDNSPLHF